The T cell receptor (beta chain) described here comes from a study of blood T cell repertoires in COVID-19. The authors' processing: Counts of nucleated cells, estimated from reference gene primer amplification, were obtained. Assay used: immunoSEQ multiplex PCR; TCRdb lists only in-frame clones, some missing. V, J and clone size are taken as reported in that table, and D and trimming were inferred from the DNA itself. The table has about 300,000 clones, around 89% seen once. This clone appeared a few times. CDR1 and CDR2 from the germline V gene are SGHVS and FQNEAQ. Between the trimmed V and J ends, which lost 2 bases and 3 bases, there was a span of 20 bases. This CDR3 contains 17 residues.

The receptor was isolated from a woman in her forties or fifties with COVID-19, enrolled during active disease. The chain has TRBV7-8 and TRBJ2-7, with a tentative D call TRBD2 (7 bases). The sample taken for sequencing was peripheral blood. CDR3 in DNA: TGTGCCAGCAGCTTAATAGGGGGAGGGCCTAGGTTCTACGAGCAGTACTTC. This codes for CASSLIGGGPRFYEQYF.